A selection of T cell receptor beta chains follows, all from one sample in a study of immune cell composition in non-small cell lung cancer. Assay used: immunoSEQ multiplex PCR; TCRdb lists only in-frame clones, some missing. Of fewer than 20,000 clones listed, 70% to 85% were seen once; the top ten hold 9.8%. The same data also contributed to another study, on CD4 T cells in lung cancer.

The sample taken for sequencing was non-adjacent lung tissue. Receptor source: a human donor with non-small cell lung cancer. The CDR3 runs from the conserved cysteine through the conserved F or W. The D gene is left open where the match is weak. Clone size is not always given. Where it is, it says once, few, many or a class for expanded clones.

v_gene	j_gene	abundance	len	d_gene	CDR3nt	CDR3aa
TRBV27	TRBJ2-1	-	14	TRBD1	TGTGCCAGTTCCTTTCTGGGACAGGGATTTGAGCAGTTCTTC	CASSFLGQGFEQFF
TRBV5-1	TRBJ1-1	-	15	TRBD1	TGCGCCAGCAGCGTACAGGGGGCGCGGAGAACTGAAGCTTTCTTT	CASSVQGARRTEAFF
TRBV13	TRBJ1-5	few	15	TRBD1	TGTGCCAGCAGCCCCGACAGGGACCGTAATCAGCCCCAGCATTTT	CASSPDRDRNQPQHF
TRBV5-5	TRBJ1-1	-	12	TRBD1	TGTGCCAGCAGCTCACCGGGACAGGACGCTTTCTTT	CASSSPGQDAFF
TRBV10-3	TRBJ2-2	-	13	-	TGTGCCACGTCGGGAGCGAACACCGGGGAGCTGTTTTTT	CATSGANTGELFF
TRBV18	TRBJ2-5	few	13	-	TGTGCCAGCTCACCACAGCCCCAAGAGACCCAGTACTTC	CASSPQPQETQYF
TRBV5-1	TRBJ2-1	-	14	TRBD1	TGCGCCAGCAGCTTGGGACAGGGGGGGAATGAGCAGTTCTTC	CASSLGQGGNEQFF
TRBV15	TRBJ2-7	once	14	TRBD1	TGTGCCACCAGCAGGGGGGACAGTTCCTACGAGCAGTACTTC	CATSRGDSSYEQYF
TRBV4-3	TRBJ2-1	-	16	TRBD1	TGCGCCAGCAGCCAGTCTACGGCCAGGGGGCGCCTACCGCAGTTCTTC	CASSQSTARGRLPQFF
TRBV30	TRBJ1-3	-	20	-	TGTGCCTGGAGTAATAACCCGGGACTCACAGCCGGGAGATTCGGAAACACCATATATTTT	CAWSNNPGLTAGRFGNTIYF
TRBV6-5	TRBJ1-4	-	14	TRBD1	TGTGCCAGCAGTGACAGGGGAAACAATGAAAAACTGTTTTTT	CASSDRGNNEKLFF
TRBV30	TRBJ1-6	medium-sized	12	-	TGTGCCTGGAGCCCCGGGGGGGCGCCCCTCCACTTT	CAWSPGGAPLHF
TRBV27	TRBJ2-2	-	18	TRBD1	TGTGCCAGCAGTTTAATGGCCTGGACAGGGGACCACACCGGGGAGCTGTTTTTT	CASSLMAWTGDHTGELFF
TRBV19	TRBJ1-1	once	17	TRBD1	TGTGCCAGTTATGGAATGTTTCTAAGGGGGCTGTTCACTGAAGCTTTCTTT	CASYGMFLRGLFTEAFF
TRBV6-6	TRBJ2-1	-	15	-	TGTGCCAGCAGCAAAATTGGAGATCCTTACAATGAGCAGTTCTTC	CASSKIGDPYNEQFF
TRBV19	TRBJ1-6	-	13	TRBD1	TGTGCCAGTACAGACAGGGTGGGCTCACCCCTCCACTTT	CASTDRVGSPLHF
TRBV30	TRBJ1-4	once	15	-	TGTGCCTGGAGTGTACGAAGGCAGGGCGATGAAAAACTGTTTTTT	CAWSVRRQGDEKLFF
TRBV7-9	TRBJ2-7	few	15	-	TGTGCCAGCAGCTTAGGTCCCCAGAGCTCCTACGAGCAGTACTTC	CASSLGPQSSYEQYF
TRBV9	TRBJ1-1	-	15	-	TGTGCCAGCAGCGTAGGTCCTTTCATGAACACTGAAGCTTTCTTT	CASSVGPFMNTEAFF
TRBV11-1	TRBJ2-3	-	14	-	TGTGCCAGCAGCCCTCGGGACTCCACAGATACGCAGTATTTT	CASSPRDSTDTQYF
TRBV28	TRBJ1-1	-	14	-	TGTGCCAGTGAGGCCCGGGGGCCGAACACTGAAGCTTTCTTT	CASEARGPNTEAFF
TRBV19	TRBJ2-1	-	15	TRBD1	TGTGCCGTGTCGAACCGGGACAGGGGGCGAAATGAGCAGTTCTTC	CAVSNRDRGRNEQFF
TRBV11-3	TRBJ1-4	-	14	-	TGTGCCAGCAGCTTAAATCAGGGAAATGAAAAACTGTTTTTT	CASSLNQGNEKLFF
TRBV10-1	TRBJ2-2	-	14	-	TGCGCCAGCAGTGAGTCGGGGGGCTCCGGGGAGCTGTTTTTT	CASSESGGSGELFF
TRBV5-1	TRBJ2-7	-	15	TRBD1	TGCGCCAGCAGCTTGGAAAGGGACAGCTCCTACGAGCAGTACTTC	CASSLERDSSYEQYF
TRBV30	TRBJ1-5	-	15	-	TGTGCCTGGAGTAGAGGGGGGTATAGCAATCAGCCCCAGCATTTT	CAWSRGGYSNQPQHF
TRBV7-2	TRBJ1-1	-	15	-	TGTGCCAGCAGCTTAGTGGGGGGCGTGTGGAATGAAGCTTTCTTT	CASSLVGGVWNEAFF
TRBV4-2	TRBJ2-7	-	16	TRBD2	TGTGCCAGCAGCCAGGAGATTAATCGGGGGGTCTACGAGCAGTACTTC	CASSQEINRGVYEQYF
TRBV9	TRBJ2-1	-	15	TRBD2	TGTGCCAGCAGCGCGACTAGCGGGGGGTGGCAGGAGCAGTTCTTC	CASSATSGGWQEQFF
TRBV27	TRBJ1-5	few	15	TRBD1	TGTGCCAGCAGTTTTGCAGGGGGAAGCAATCAGCCCCAGCATTTT	CASSFAGGSNQPQHF
TRBV28	TRBJ1-5	-	15	-	TGTGCCAGCATCTTAGGGGGGTCCGACAATCAGCCCCAGCATTTT	CASILGGSDNQPQHF
TRBV5-4	TRBJ1-6	-	15	-	TGTGCCAGCAGCAATTTCGAGGGGGTAAATTCACCCCTCCACTTT	CASSNFEGVNSPLHF
TRBV7-7	TRBJ2-1	-	16	TRBD2	TGTGCCAGCAGCCCAAGGACTAGCGGGGCCTACAATGAGCAGTTCTTC	CASSPRTSGAYNEQFF
TRBV10-1	TRBJ2-3	-	13	TRBD2	TGCGCCAGCAGCAGGGACTACACAGATACGCAGTATTTT	CASSRDYTDTQYF
TRBV5-8	TRBJ1-5	-	17	TRBD1	TGTGCCAGCAGCCCACGGACAGGGTCGTATGGCAATCAGCCCCAGCATTTT	CASSPRTGSYGNQPQHF
TRBV5-1	TRBJ2-3	-	15	TRBD2	TGCGCCAGCAGCTTCGGGGGGGATAGCACAGATACGCAGTATTTT	CASSFGGDSTDTQYF
TRBV7-2	TRBJ1-2	-	14	-	TGTGCCAGCAGCTTAACCCGGGACACGTATGGCTACACCTTC	CASSLTRDTYGYTF
TRBV30	TRBJ2-1	-	14	TRBD2	TGTGCCTGGAATAGTGGGGGGGGCTACAATGAGCAGTTCTTC	CAWNSGGGYNEQFF
TRBV11-2	TRBJ2-1	-	15	-	TGTGCCAGCAGCTCCGGAGGTCTGGTCGTTGATGAGCAGTTCTTC	CASSSGGLVVDEQFF
TRBV6-5	TRBJ1-2	-	15	TRBD1	TGTGCCAGCAGTGTACAGGACAGGGGGCCTCATGGCTACACCTTC	CASSVQDRGPHGYTF
TRBV5-6	TRBJ2-3	-	14	-	TGTGCCAGCATCAGGACGAGGGTCACAGATACGCAGTATTTT	CASIRTRVTDTQYF
TRBV6-1	TRBJ1-1	few	16	-	TGTGCCAGCAGTGGATATGAGGGCTCCATGAACACTGAAGCTTTCTTT	CASSGYEGSMNTEAFF
TRBV19	TRBJ2-3	-	15	TRBD2	TGTGCCAGTAGTACCCAGCGGGAGGGCACAGATACGCAGTATTTT	CASSTQREGTDTQYF
TRBV5-3	TRBJ1-2	-	13	TRBD1	TGTGCCAGCAGCGAGGACAGGGGAAGTGGCTACACCTTC	CASSEDRGSGYTF
TRBV6-5	TRBJ1-2	-	14	-	TGTGCCAGCAGTTACTCCGGGACATACTATGGCTACACCTTC	CASSYSGTYYGYTF
TRBV18	TRBJ2-7	once	17	-	TGTGCCAGCTCACCAGACGGTCGGGATAGCTTCCTTTACGAGCAGTACTTC	CASSPDGRDSFLYEQYF
TRBV4-3	TRBJ2-1	-	13	TRBD1	TGCGCCAGCAGCCAGGGGACAGGGAATGAGCAGTTCTTC	CASSQGTGNEQFF
TRBV6-1	TRBJ1-5	-	16	TRBD1	TGTGCCAGCAGTGGGACAGGGTACGCGCGGGGACAGCCCCAGCATTTT	CASSGTGYARGQPQHF
TRBV7-9	TRBJ1-1	-	13	-	TGTGCCAGCAGCTTAGTGGCGAACACTGAAGCTTTCTTT	CASSLVANTEAFF